Listed here are 24 T cell receptor beta chains from one sample, sequenced in a study of somatic mutations in cytotoxic T cells in rheumatoid arthritis. TCRdb keeps only in-frame clones here, not all; method: immunoSEQ multiplex PCR. The sample lists some 6,700 clones; about 72% were seen once. The sequences come from CD8+ T cells sorted from blood, collected at a follow-up visit. The receptors were sampled from a woman in her 70s with rheumatoid arthritis.

The chain recombines TRBV6-5 with TRBJ2-1; 8 bases are a match to TRBD2. The V segment lost 5 bases and the J segment 10 bases; nucleotides outside the gene matches: 7. The CDR3 sequence is 13 residues long. CDR1 MNHEY and CDR2 SVGAGI come from the germline V gene. Written as DNA, the CDR3 is TGTGCCAGCAGTCGTCTCGGGGGGGTAGAGCAGTTCTTC. The encoded protein is CASSRLGGVEQFF.

The chain recombines TRBV18 with TRBJ2-3; 8 bases are shared with TRBD2. V lost 0 bases and J lost 5; bases outside the gene matches: 1. The CDR3 sequence is 14 residues long. Germline values: CDR1 KGHSH, CDR2 LQKENI. The CDR3 spells CASSPPRGVDTQYF. The CDR3 DNA reads TGTGCCAGCTCACCACCGCGGGGGGTAGATACGCAGTATTTT.

CDR3 region: CASSQDRGGDTQYF. Here the CDR3 DNA reads TGCGCCAGCAGCCAGGACAGGGGAGGGGATACGCAGTATTTT. V gene TRBV4-1 combines with J gene TRBJ2-3; 9 bases map to TRBD1. The CDR3 covers 14 residues. The germline gives CDR1 MGHRA, CDR2 YSYEKL. V was clipped by 3 bases and J by 6 bases; unmatched bases: 4.

The V call is TRBV14, the J call TRBJ2-2; 7 nucleotides line up with TRBD2. The germline gives CDR1 SGHDN, CDR2 FVKESK. V lost 4 bases and J lost 5; bases outside the gene matches: 4. CDR3 length equals 14 residues. Written as DNA, the CDR3 is TGTGCCAGCAGCCGACTGGGGGGGACCGGGGAGCTGTTTTTT. As protein: CASSRLGGTGELFF.

This clone was seen a few times. The genes are TRBV11-3 and TRBJ2-7, with 8 bases aligning to TRBD1. This CDR3 spans 17 amino acids. Germline assignment: CDR1 SGHNT and CDR2 YENEEA. V trimming: 0 bases; J trimming: 0 bases; junction bases outside the gene matches: 7. CDR3 in amino acids: CASSLDLDRANSYEQYF. The CDR3 DNA sequence: TGTGCCAGCAGCTTAGATTTGGACAGGGCGAACTCCTACGAGCAGTACTTC.

The chain employs TRBV4-1 and TRBJ1-1, with a possible D match to TRBD1 (5 bases). Germline lookup yields CDR1 MGHRA and CDR2 YSYEKL. Trimming took off 4 bases at V and 5 bases at J, with 14 bases between the two ends. The CDR3 totals 14 residues. CDR3: CASSPPGGRTEAFF. DNA of the CDR3: TGCGCCAGCAGCCCACCCGGGGGGAGGACTGAAGCTTTCTTT.

The chain couples TRBV6-4 to TRBJ2-1, with D possibly TRBD2 on 7 matching bases. CDR1 and CDR2 (germline): MRHNA, SNTAGT. The CDR3 extends over 16 amino acids. The V end lost 4 bases, the J end lost 8 bases, and 21 bases lay between the germline ends. In DNA form, the CDR3 reads TGTGCCAGCAGTGTCAGAGCCGGCGGGGGCCTGGATGAGCAGTTCTTC. Its translation: CASSVRAGGGLDEQFF.

The chain carries TRBV25-1 and TRBJ1-6; TRBD1 matches 7 bases. The CDR3 spans 16 residues. Germline CDR1 reads MGHDK; CDR2 reads SYGVNS. With V trimmed by 4 bases and J by 9 bases, 12 bases remained unmatched. The CDR3 loop reads CASSGSTGDVGSPLHF. The DNA of the CDR3 is TGTGCCAGCAGTGGTTCAACAGGGGACGTAGGTTCACCCCTCCACTTT.

The J gene is TRBJ2-7, the V gene TRBV28; D gene unclear. The V gene lost 8 bases and the J gene lost 2 bases, with 7 bases spanning the gap. The V gene's germline CDR1 is MDHEN and CDR2 SYDVKM. There are 11 residues in the CDR3. In DNA form, the CDR3 reads TGTGCCAGCTTTGACGCCTACGAGCAGTACTTC. Protein sequence: CASFDAYEQYF.

V and J are TRBV6-6 and TRBJ1-3; weak D call: TRBD1 (6 bases). Germline V gene lookup returns CDR1 MNHNY and CDR2 SVGAGI (reference sequence). Deletions cut 5 bases from V and 3 bases from J, with 17 bases between. This CDR3 is 16 amino acids long. The DNA of the CDR3 is TGTGCCAGCAGTCCCCTGAGGGGGGGCTTTGGAAACACCATATATTTT. It is translated as CASSPLRGGFGNTIYF.

Regarding this clone: One junction end does not reproduce the germline sequence, and a read error may be involved. The CDR3 region is CVSSWGTGRHEQFF. The CDR3 DNA reads TGTGTCAGCAGCTGGGGGACAGGGAGGCACGAGCAGTTCTTC. V and J are TRBV5-6 and TRBJ2-1; 9 nucleotides match TRBD1. The CDR3 loop spans 14 amino acids. Germline V gene sequence: CDR1 SGHDT, CDR2 YYEEEE.

This chain uses TRBV6-1 with TRBJ1-5, with TRBD1 as a possible D gene (5 bases). The CDR3 has 13 residues. Trimming cost V 8 bases and J 4 bases, with 12 bases left between them. CDR1 is MNHNS and CDR2 is SASEGT in the germline V gene. The CDR3 DNA reads TGTGCCAGCGCCCCGACAGAAAATCAGCCCCAGCATTTT. Translation gives CASAPTENQPQHF.

The genes are TRBV29-1 and TRBJ1-1; D is possibly TRBD1 (6 bases). V was trimmed by 4 bases and J by 0 bases, leaving 18 bases between them. CDR3 size: 16 residues. The V gene's germline CDR1 is SQVTM and CDR2 ANQGSEA. CDR3 DNA: TGCAGCGTTGCCGAAGATTATGACAGGATGAACACTGAAGCTTTCTTT. Translating gives CSVAEDYDRMNTEAFF. Complete variable domain (other parts from reference TRBV29-1 and TRBJ1-1): SAVISQKPSRDICQRGTSLTIQCQVDSQVTMMFWYRQQPGQSLTLIATANQGSEATYESGFVIDKFPISRPNLTFSTLTVSNMSPEDSSIYLCSVAEDYDRMNTEAFFGQGTRLTVV.

J is TRBJ1-2 and V is TRBV28; 7 bases fit TRBD1. With 7 bases clipped from V and 5 bases from J, the junction kept 7 bases outside the gene matches. Germline V gene data show CDR1 as MDHEN and CDR2 as SYDVKM. There are 13 residues in the CDR3. CDR3 sequence: CASKRTGLYGYTF. DNA for the CDR3: TGTGCCAGCAAGAGGACAGGCCTTTATGGCTACACCTTC.

This rearrangement joins TRBV7-9 to TRBJ1-5; 8 nucleotides line up with TRBD1. The CDR3 consists of 15 residues. Germline CDR1 reads SEHNR; CDR2 reads FQNEAQ (reference sequence). With V trimmed by 5 bases and J by 7 bases, 10 bases remained unmatched. The CDR3 DNA reads as TGTGCCAGCAGCGGGCTGACAGGGGAGGGACAGCCCCAGCATTTT. Protein sequence: CASSGLTGEGQPQHF.

The V gene is TRBV7-9, the J gene TRBJ2-1; a weak D match, TRBD1 (6 bases). Germline loops: CDR1 SEHNR, CDR2 FQNEAQ (reference sequence). Trimming took 5 bases from V and 7 from J, leaving 24 bases between them. The length of the CDR3 is 17 residues. This CDR3 reads CASSPLHDRSEGNEQFF. CDR3 in DNA: TGTGCCAGCAGCCCACTCCATGACAGGTCTGAGGGTAATGAGCAGTTCTTC.

The table lists this clone with a count of one. The V gene is TRBV28, the J gene TRBJ1-3; D unclear. CDR3 length: 13 residues. CDR1 MDHEN and CDR2 SYDVKM come from the germline V gene. The CDR3 spells CIAADFSGNTIYF. CDR3 sequence (DNA): TGTATAGCGGCAGATTTCTCTGGAAACACCATATATTTT.

This clone was seen more than once but under ten times. The chain joins TRBV7-8 to TRBJ1-2; D is unclear. Germline CDR1 reads SGHVS; CDR2 reads FQNEAQ. The CDR3 extends over 11 amino acids. Trimming removed 3 bases from V and 8 bases from J, with 7 bases in between. CDR3 coding DNA: TGTGCCAGCAGCTTTGGTTCGGGCTACACCTTC. Residues: CASSFGSGYTF.

The V and J genes are TRBV19 and TRBJ1-4; D is perhaps TRBD1 (5 bases). Trimming stripped 7 bases from V and 4 bases from J, with 10 bases between. Germline CDR1 reads LNHDA; CDR2 reads SQIVND (reference sequence). The CDR3 is 13 amino acids. The CDR3 bases are TGTGCCAGTAATAAGGGGATTAATGAAAAACTGTTTTTT. Encoded protein: CASNKGINEKLFF.

The gene calls are TRBV11-2 and TRBJ2-7; TRBD2 matches 11 bases. This CDR3 region has 17 residues. V lost 1 base to trimming and J lost 1 base; unmatched junction nucleotides: 6. Germline V gene lookup returns CDR1 SGHAT and CDR2 FQNNGV. CDR3 residues: CASSLGRTSGSSYEQYF. Written as DNA, the CDR3 is TGTGCCAGCAGCTTAGGGCGAACTAGCGGGAGTTCCTACGAGCAGTACTTC.

In this sample, this clone turned up a few times. The gene calls are TRBV6-4 and TRBJ2-3, with TRBD2 matching 8 bases. Germline trimming cut 3 bases from V and 1 base from J; bases unmatched to any gene: 0. Germline lookup yields CDR1 MRHNA and CDR2 SNTAGT. The CDR3 length is 14 residues. The CDR3, as DNA: TGTGCCAGCAGTGAGCGGGGGGGCACAGATACGCAGTATTTT. Its protein product is CASSERGGTDTQYF.

There are a few counts of this clone. CDR3 sequence reads: CASRPGLASMNDGNEQFF. CDR3 in DNA: TGCGCCAGCAGACCGGGACTAGCGTCGATGAATGACGGGAATGAGCAGTTCTTC. J is TRBJ2-1 and V is TRBV4-1; TRBD2 aligns across 10 bases. The germline CDR1 and CDR2 sequences are MGHRA and YSYEKL. V dropped 6 bases and J dropped 7; count of bases not matched to a gene: 18. The CDR3 is 18 amino acids.

The chain employs TRBV28 and TRBJ2-3, with 10 bases that match TRBD1. The CDR3 is 15 amino acids. The V gene's germline CDR1 is MDHEN and CDR2 SYDVKM. Trimming cost V 5 bases and J 3 bases; bases outside gene matches: 5. The CDR3 here is CASSRTGGWTDTQYF. The CDR3 DNA reads as TGTGCCAGCAGTAGGACAGGGGGTTGGACAGATACGCAGTATTTT.

This clone was recorded a few times. The chain links TRBV4-1 to TRBJ2-7; D unresolved. Germline V CDR1 and CDR2: MGHRA, YSYEKL. The CDR3 sequence is 15 residues long. V shed 0 bases and J shed 0 bases, with 9 bases lying between them. In DNA form, the CDR3 reads TGCGCCAGCAGCCAAGAAACGCTAAGCTCCTACGAGCAGTACTTC. This sequence encodes CASSQETLSSYEQYF.